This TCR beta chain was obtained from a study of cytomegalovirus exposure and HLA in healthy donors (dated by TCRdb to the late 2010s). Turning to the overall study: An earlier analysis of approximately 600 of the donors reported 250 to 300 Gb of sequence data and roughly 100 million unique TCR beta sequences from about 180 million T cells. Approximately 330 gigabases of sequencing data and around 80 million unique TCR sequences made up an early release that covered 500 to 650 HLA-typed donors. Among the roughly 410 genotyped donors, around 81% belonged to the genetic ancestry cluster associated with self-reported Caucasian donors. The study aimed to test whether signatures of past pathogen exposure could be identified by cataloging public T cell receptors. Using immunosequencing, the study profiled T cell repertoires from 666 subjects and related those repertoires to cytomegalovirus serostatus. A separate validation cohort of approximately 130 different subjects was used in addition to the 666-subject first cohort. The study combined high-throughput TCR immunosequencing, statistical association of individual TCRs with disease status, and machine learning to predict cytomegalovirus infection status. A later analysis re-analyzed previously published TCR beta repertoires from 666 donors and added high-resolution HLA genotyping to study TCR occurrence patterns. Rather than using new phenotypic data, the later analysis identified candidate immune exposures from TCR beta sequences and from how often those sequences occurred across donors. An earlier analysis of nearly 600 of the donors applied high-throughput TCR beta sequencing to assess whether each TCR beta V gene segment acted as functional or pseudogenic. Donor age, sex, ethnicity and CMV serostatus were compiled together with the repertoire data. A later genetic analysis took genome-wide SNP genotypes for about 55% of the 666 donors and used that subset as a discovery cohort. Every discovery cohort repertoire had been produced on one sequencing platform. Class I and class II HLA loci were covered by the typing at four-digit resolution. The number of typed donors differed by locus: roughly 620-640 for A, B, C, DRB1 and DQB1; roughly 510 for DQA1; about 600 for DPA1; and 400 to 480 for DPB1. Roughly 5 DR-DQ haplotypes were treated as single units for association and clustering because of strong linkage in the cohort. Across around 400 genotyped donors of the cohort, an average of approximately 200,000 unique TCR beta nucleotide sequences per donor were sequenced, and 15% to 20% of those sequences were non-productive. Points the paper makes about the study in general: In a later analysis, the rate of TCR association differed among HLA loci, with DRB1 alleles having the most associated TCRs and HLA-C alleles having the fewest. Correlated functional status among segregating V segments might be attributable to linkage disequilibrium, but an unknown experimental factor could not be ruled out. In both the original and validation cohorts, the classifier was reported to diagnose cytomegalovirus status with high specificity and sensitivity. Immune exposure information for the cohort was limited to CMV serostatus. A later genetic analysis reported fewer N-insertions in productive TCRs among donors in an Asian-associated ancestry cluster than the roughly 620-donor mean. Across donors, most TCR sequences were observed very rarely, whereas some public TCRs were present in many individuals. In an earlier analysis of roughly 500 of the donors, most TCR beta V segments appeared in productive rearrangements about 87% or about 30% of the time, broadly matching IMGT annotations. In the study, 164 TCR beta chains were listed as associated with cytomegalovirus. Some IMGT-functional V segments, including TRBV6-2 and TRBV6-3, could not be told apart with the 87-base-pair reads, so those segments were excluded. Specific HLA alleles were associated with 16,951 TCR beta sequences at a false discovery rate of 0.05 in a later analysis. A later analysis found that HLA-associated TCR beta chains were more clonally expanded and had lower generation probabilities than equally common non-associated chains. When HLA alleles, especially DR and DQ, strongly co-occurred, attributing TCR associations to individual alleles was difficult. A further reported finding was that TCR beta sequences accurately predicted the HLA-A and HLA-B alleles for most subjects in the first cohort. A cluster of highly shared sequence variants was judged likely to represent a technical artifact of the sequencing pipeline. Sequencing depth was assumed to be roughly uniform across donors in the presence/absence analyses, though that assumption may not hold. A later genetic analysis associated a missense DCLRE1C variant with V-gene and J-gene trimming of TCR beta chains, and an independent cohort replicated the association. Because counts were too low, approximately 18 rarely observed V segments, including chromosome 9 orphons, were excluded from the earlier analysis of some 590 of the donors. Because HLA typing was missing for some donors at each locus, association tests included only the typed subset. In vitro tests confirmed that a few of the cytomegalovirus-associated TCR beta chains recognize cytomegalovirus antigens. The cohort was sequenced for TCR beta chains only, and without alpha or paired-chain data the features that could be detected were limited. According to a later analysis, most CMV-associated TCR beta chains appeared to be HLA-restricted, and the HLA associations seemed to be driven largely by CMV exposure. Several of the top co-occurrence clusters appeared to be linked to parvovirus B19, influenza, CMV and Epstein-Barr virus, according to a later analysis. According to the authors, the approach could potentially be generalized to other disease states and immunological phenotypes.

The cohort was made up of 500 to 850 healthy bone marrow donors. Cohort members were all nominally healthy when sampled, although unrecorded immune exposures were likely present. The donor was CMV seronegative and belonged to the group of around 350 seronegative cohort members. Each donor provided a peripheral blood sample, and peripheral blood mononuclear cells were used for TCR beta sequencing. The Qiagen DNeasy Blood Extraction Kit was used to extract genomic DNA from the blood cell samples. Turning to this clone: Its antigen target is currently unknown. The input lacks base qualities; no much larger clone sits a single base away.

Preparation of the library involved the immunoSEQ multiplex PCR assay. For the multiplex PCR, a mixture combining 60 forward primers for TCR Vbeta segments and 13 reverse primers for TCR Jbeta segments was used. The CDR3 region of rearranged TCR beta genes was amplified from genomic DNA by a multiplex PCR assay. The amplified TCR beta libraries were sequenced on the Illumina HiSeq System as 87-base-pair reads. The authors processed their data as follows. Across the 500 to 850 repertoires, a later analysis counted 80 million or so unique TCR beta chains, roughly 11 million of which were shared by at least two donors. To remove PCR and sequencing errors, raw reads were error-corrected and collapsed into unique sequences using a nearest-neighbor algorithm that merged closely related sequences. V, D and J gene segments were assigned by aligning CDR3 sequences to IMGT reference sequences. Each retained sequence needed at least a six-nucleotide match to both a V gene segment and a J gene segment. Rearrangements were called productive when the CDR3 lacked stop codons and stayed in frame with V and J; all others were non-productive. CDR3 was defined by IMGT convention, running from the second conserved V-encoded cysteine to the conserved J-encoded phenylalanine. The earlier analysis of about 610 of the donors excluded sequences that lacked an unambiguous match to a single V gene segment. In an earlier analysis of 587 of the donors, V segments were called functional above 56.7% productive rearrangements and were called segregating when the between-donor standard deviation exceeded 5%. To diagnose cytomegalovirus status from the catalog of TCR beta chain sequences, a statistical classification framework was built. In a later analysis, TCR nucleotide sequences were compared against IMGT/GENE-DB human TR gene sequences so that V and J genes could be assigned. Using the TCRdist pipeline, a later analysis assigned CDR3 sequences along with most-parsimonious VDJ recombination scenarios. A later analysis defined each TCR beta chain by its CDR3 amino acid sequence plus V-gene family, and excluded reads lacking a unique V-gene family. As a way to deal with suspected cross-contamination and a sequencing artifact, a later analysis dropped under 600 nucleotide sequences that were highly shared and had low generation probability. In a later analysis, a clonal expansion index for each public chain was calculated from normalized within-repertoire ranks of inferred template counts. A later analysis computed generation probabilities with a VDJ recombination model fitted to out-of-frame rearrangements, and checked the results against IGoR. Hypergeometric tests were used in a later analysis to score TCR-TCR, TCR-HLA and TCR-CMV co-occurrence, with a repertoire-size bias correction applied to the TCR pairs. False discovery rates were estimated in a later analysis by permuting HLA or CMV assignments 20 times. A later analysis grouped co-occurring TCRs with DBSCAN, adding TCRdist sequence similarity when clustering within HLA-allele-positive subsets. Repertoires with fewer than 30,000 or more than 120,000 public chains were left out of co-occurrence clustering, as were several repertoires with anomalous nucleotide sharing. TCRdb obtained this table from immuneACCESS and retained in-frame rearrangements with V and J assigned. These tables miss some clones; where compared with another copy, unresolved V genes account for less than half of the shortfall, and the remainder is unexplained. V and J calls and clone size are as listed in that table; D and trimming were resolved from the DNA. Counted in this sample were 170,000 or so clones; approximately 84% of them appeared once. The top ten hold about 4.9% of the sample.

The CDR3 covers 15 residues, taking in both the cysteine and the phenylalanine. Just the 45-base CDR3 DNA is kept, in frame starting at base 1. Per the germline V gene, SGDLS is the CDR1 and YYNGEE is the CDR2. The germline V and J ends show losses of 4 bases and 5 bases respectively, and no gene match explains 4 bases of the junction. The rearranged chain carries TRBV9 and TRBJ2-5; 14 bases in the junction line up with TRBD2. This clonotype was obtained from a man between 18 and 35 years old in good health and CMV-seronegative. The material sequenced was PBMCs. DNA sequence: TGTGCCAGCAGCCGACTAGCGGGGGGGCCTGAGACCCAGTACTTC. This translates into CASSRLAGGPETQYF.